This record concerns one T cell receptor beta chain sequence. Its specificity is not known. The CDR3 is made up of 14 amino acids. The germline gives CDR1 SNHLY, CDR2 FYNNEI. Trimming at V came to 6 bases and at J to 9 bases, leaving 7 bases not matched to a gene. This specimen comes from a study of cytomegalovirus exposure and HLA in healthy donors. Regarding the study as a whole: By HLA locus, TCR association rates varied in a later analysis, with DRB1 showing the most and HLA-C the fewest. Researchers left out some V segments, among them TRBV6-2 and TRBV6-3, as indistinguishable. Judged likely to be a sequencing artifact was a cluster of highly shared sequence variants.

Researchers ran the PCR with 60 Vbeta and 13 Jbeta primers. Some clones are missing from TCRdb's copy, which holds only in-frame ones; the method was immunoSEQ multiplex PCR. The sample has 150,000 to 200,000 clones, 75% to 80% seen once. The chain uses TRBV2 and TRBJ1-6; 8 bases are shared with TRBD1. The TCR was taken from a man aged 50-60 years in good health and CMV-seropositive. The sample was PBMCs. The CDR3 region is CASSLGQGASPLHF. In DNA, the CDR3 is TGTGCCAGCAGCTTAGGACAGGGAGCTTCACCCCTCCACTTT.